The entry below gives a single TCR beta chain sequence along with its context. Its cognate antigen is unknown. This sample was included in a study of shared clonotypes between healthy human individuals. Study details: Aged between 18 and 49, the donors were a couple of women and a few men. Each donor's CD4 naive and CD4 memory cells filled three plates apiece, CD8 naive two, and CD8 memory one. Study-wide results and caveats: Rarefaction indicated that sorted-subset sequencing remained incomplete although depth was large.

TCRdb's table, derived via immunoSEQ multiplex PCR, lists solely in-frame clones and lacks some. Here the sample spans some 1 million clones, 75% being singletons. CDR1 and CDR2 from the germline V gene are SGDLS and YYNGEE. The CDR3 has 16 amino acids. V was pared by 0 bases and J by 3 bases, with 6 bases of the junction left unmatched. The sequence derives from a man younger than 30 in good health. The chain carries TRBV9 and TRBJ1-5, with 7 bases matching TRBD1. The sequenced sample was memory CD4+ T cells sorted from blood. Subset of the sample: CD45RA-negative fraction. This chain's CDR3 is CASSVEGAGYNQPQHF. For the CDR3, the DNA is TGTGCCAGCAGCGTAGAGGGGGCAGGCTACAATCAGCCCCAGCATTTT.